This T cell receptor (beta chain) was sequenced for a study of T cells in Graves' hyperthyroidism and ophthalmopathy (dated by TCRdb to between 2018 and 2021). About the full investigation: Peripheral blood samples were taken at the time of initial diagnosis, prior to any treatment. TCR V-J signatures able to tell the groups apart were searched for in a discovery cohort of 90 to 100 patients, of whom 43 had Graves' ophthalmopathy and 55 to 65 had stable Graves' hyperthyroidism. Whether ophthalmopathy could be predicted prospectively was tested in an independent validation cohort made up of under 20 hyperthyroidism patients plus 17 patients who later progressed to ophthalmopathy. The approximately 90 discovery patients were divided at random into training and test sets in a 7:3 ratio. The study also compared thyroid tissue and blood T-cell repertoires from a handful of Graves' hyperthyroidism patients. After sampling, hyperthyroidism patients received methimazole starting at 30 mg daily, and ophthalmopathy patients received high-dose intravenous methylprednisolone. The paper reports TCR Vbeta CDR3 sequencing of about 140 peripheral blood samples: approximately 41 ophthalmopathy, about 75 hyperthyroidism and approximately 17 progressor patients.

There are many counts of this clonotype. It lacks a known antigen. No much larger clonotype is one base removed from it; base qualities were not supplied. Summary of the overall study and its limitations: In validation, progression to ophthalmopathy was predicted by the model with 70% to 71% sensitivity and roughly 76% specificity, a median of about 6.4 months before onset. Most expanded thyroid clonotypes (frequency above 0.001) were also detected in blood, a finding suggesting that blood repertoires may reflect thyroid immune responses. A 13 V-J signature model separated ophthalmopathy from stable hyperthyroidism, with approximately 87% sensitivity and around 84% specificity in cross-validation and 80%/75% in testing. No statistical method was used to set the sample size in advance, and investigators knew the group allocation.

Trimming costs V 1 base and J 5 bases, and their ends lie 8 bases apart. From cysteine to phenylalanine, the CDR3 is 13 amino acids long. Here the CDR3 DNA is all that survives: 39 bases in frame from base 1. In the germline V gene, CDR1 corresponds to SGHDN and CDR2 to FVKESK. The TCR beta CDR3 regions were amplified from the RNA transcripts. The first round of RT-PCR for the TCR CDR3 was performed with the HTBI primer set and the Qiagen OneStep RT-PCR kit. Libraries were constructed in a second round of multiplex PCR, after which size selection and purification were performed. Sequencing of the libraries was done on an Illumina HiSeq2000 using paired-end 100 bp reads. The study's processing was this. SOAPnuke was used to process the raw data, with reads discarded if the reads contained adapters or uncalled bases, had a mean Phred below 15, or lacked an exact constant-primer or identifier match. High-quality paired reads were merged with COPE v1.2.5, and unique nucleotide sequences were defined as clonotypes. MiTCR v1.1 was used to align clonotypes to the IMGT TRBV, TRBD and TRBJ reference segments. Only V-J combinations with frequency above 0.0001, covering approximately 99% of repertoires, were analysed. A TCS score was defined as the ratio between F50 (clonal expansion) and ExV (chaos), using BLOSUM62-based TCRdist between CDR3 peptides within each V-J. Welch's t-statistics and random forest reduced some 510 V-J features to about 13, which were used in a naive Bayes classifier (R e1071). Thyroid-blood repertoire similarity was quantified with the Morisita-Horn index. TCRdb ran its own pipeline on the public reads, namely fastp trimming at Q25 and MiXCR clone calling, and kept in-frame beta chains. Each record represents a unique CDR3 protein, reported with the most common genes and DNA among its rows. Clone size and V and J calls follow TCRdb, not the original study. For this sample the table gives nearly 750,000 distinct CDR3 sequences, of which 35% were detected only once. Of the sample, roughly 30% falls within the top ten clones.

Graves' hyperthyroidism was defined as stable when no progression to ophthalmopathy occurred over 18 months of follow-up. Hyperthyroidism patients were aged 18 to 65 years and newly diagnosed, with disease duration of less than 2 months. Any patient with an uncontrolled infection, another autoimmune disease, pregnancy or lactation was excluded. Diagnoses were established on the basis of clinical symptoms, serum thyroxine and TRAb, thyroid ultrasound, and orbital computed tomography. PBMCs were isolated from about 10 ml of fresh peripheral blood by Ficoll-Paque density gradient centrifugation. Total RNA was extracted with Trizol reagent, and quality was checked on an Agilent 2100 Bioanalyzer.

Material: blood. This receptor was taken from a middle-aged woman with Graves' hyperthyroidism. The rearrangement joined TRBV14 to TRBJ1-1, with the D gene not clear enough to name. The CDR3 region: CASSQVTETEAFF. The sequenced DNA: TGTGCCAGCAGCCAAGTAACAGAGACTGAAGCTTTCTTT.